This TCR beta chain was captured in a study of shared clonotypes between healthy human individuals. Study observations and caveats: Only a few donors were included, so the genetic and exposure-history diversity represented was limited.

This CDR3 region has 20 residues. Profiled with immunoSEQ multiplex PCR; TCRdb holds only in-frame clones, not every one. The repertoire holds around 690,000 clones, with 90% as singletons. A remark on this clone: As yet, its antigen is unknown.

The TCR was taken from a man between 18 and 35 years old in good health. Some clones in this sample may be carry-over from other donors' samples. Sample: memory CD8+ T cells from PBMCs. Sample subset: CD45RO+ cells pooled with CCR7-negative TemRA cells. The chain has TRBV21-1 and TRBJ2-1; the table assigns TRBD2, which was not confirmed against the DNA. TRBV21-1 is designated a pseudogene. The CDR3 bases are TGTGCCAGCAGCAAAGGGGCGGGTCTAGCGGTAGGCGCGCCCTACAATGAGCAGTTCTTC. Translation: CASSKGAGLAVGAPYNEQFF.